These 25 T cell receptor beta chains were all obtained from the same sample, sequenced in a study of T-cell memory formation after mild COVID-19. A single record per CDR3 protein comes from TCRdb applying MiXCR to the 5' RACE reads. This table has about 110,000 distinct CDR3 sequences, more than 15% appearing once. Sequencing was carried out using PBMCs or a T cell subset sorted from them (not recorded which). The receptor source for this set is an adult woman who had mild COVID-19 (a few samples of this study predate the infection). Cell type and time point are not known.

Only a few counts were recorded for this clonotype. The chain employs TRBV7-9 and TRBJ2-7; D possibly corresponds to TRBD1 (5 bases). In germline, CDR1 is SEHNR, CDR2 FQNEAQ (reference sequence). Trimming removed 2 bases at V and 4 bases at J, with 15 bases between. There are 15 residues in the CDR3. CDR3 sequence (DNA): TGTGCCAGCAGCTTATTCTCCAGGGCGGATTACGAGCAGTACTTC. Amino acid sequence: CASSLFSRADYEQYF.

This clonotype occurred many times. The rearrangement joins TRBV29-1 to TRBJ2-2; no reliable D call. CDR1 and CDR2 (germline): SQVTM, ANQGSEA. The CDR3 is 12 residues long. Trimming pared 6 bases from V and 1 base from J, leaving 6 bases between. CDR3 bases: TGCAGCGTCGTTGGGAACACCGGGGAGCTGTTTTTT. This translates into CSVVGNTGELFF.

The rearrangement links TRBV3-1 to TRBJ2-1, with 8 bases that match TRBD2. Germline CDR1 is LGHDT and CDR2 is YNNKEL (reference sequence). V lost 4 bases to trimming and J lost 8 bases; unmatched junction nucleotides: 10. The CDR3 consists of 15 residues. In DNA, the CDR3 is TGTGCCAGCAGCCCTCGTGAGCGGGAGATCGATGAGCAGTTCTTC. It yields the protein CASSPREREIDEQFF.

This clonotype has a handful of counts. The conserved closing phenylalanine or tryptophan is absent in this CDR3, likely reflecting a read error. Here the CDR3 DNA reads TGTGCCAGCAGTTACAGCGGGGAGCAGTTCCTC. As protein: CASSYSGEQFL. The V gene is TRBV6-5, the J gene TRBJ2-1; D perhaps matches TRBD2 (6 bases). This CDR3 is built from 11 residues. Germline CDR1 MNHEY, CDR2 SVGAGI. Trimming took off 2 bases at V and 10 bases at J, with 6 bases between the two ends.

In its sample, this clonotype was seen a few times. This chain uses TRBV30 with TRBJ1-1, with D unclear. The CDR3 length is 12 residues. CDR1 GTSNPN and CDR2 SVGIG come from the germline V gene (reference sequence). The V end lost 1 base, the J end lost 6 bases, and 9 bases lay between the germline ends. The CDR3 protein is CAWSAPGAEAFF. The CDR3 region has the DNA TGTGCCTGGAGTGCCCCTGGCGCTGAAGCTTTCTTT.

Points on this clonotype: At one of its ends the junction is not consistent with the germline gene, which may arise from a read error. The rearrangement joins TRBV30 to TRBJ2-1; TRBD1 aligns across 8 bases. Germline V gene sequence: CDR1 GTSNPN, CDR2 SVGIG (reference sequence). The CDR3 is 13 residues long. CDR3 sequence reads: CAWRDRAYNEQLF. The CDR3 coding sequence is TGTGCCTGGAGGGACAGGGCATACAATGAGCAGTTATTC.

This clonotype has a handful of counts. The genes are TRBV24-1 and TRBJ2-1, with 7 bases that match TRBD2. The CDR3 runs to 15 residues. V shed 9 bases, J shed 7 bases, and the junction held 14 bases outside the gene matches. CDR1 and CDR2 from the germline V gene are KGHDR and SFDVKD. The CDR3 reads CATGAGRLARNEQFF. The CDR3 DNA reads as TGTGCCACCGGCGCCGGGAGGCTAGCGAGGAATGAGCAGTTCTTC.

The count of this clonotype is one. The V and J genes are TRBV24-1 and TRBJ1-1; D perhaps matches TRBD1 (5 bases). Per the germline V gene, CDR1 is KGHDR and CDR2 is SFDVKD. Trimming took 7 bases from V and 3 from J, leaving 17 bases between them. This CDR3 has 15 residues. The CDR3 DNA is TGTGCCACCAGCCCCGTACAGCTAGGGGACACTGAAGCTTTCTTT. Its translation: CATSPVQLGDTEAFF.

The chain combines TRBV2 with TRBJ2-5; 8 bases are a match to TRBD1. V trimming: 3 bases; J trimming: 2 bases; junction bases outside the gene matches: 5. The germline V gene encodes CDR1 SNHLY and CDR2 FYNNEI. CDR3 length equals 15 residues. Here the CDR3 DNA reads TGTGCCAGCAGTGATGACAGGGGATATCAAGAGACCCAGTACTTC. Protein: CASSDDRGYQETQYF.

The chain joins TRBV7-9 to TRBJ2-2; no firm D call. Trimming pared 3 bases from V and 5 bases from J, leaving 7 bases between. The germline CDR1 and CDR2 sequences are SEHNR and FQNEAQ (reference sequence). The length of the CDR3 is 13 residues. The CDR3: CASSFWETGELFF. CDR3 nucleotides: TGTGCCAGCAGCTTCTGGGAAACCGGGGAGCTGTTTTTT. The full variable domain, in which reference TRBV7-9 and TRBJ2-2 provide the parts outside the CDR3, is DTGVSQNPRHKITKRGQNVTFRCDPISEHNRLYWYRQTLGQGPEFLTYFQNEAQLEKSRLLSDRFSAERPKGSFSTLEIQRTEQGDSAMYLCASSFWETGELFFGEGSRLTVL.

The rearrangement joins TRBV12-3 or TRBV12-4 to TRBJ2-1, with TRBD2 matching over 8 bases. This CDR3 spans 16 amino acids. Trimming cost V 4 bases and J 0 bases; bases outside gene matches: 5. CDR3 sequence: CASSYGAGVSYNEQFF. The DNA of the CDR3 is TGTGCCAGCAGTTACGGAGCGGGAGTCTCCTACAATGAGCAGTTCTTC.

The chain joins TRBV11-2 to TRBJ2-1; D unresolved. Germline V CDR1 and CDR2: SGHAT, FQNNGV. The V end lost 5 bases, the J end lost 8 bases, and 10 bases lay between the germline ends. CDR3 length equals 12 residues. The CDR3 loop is CASSLQPDEQFF. Written as DNA, the CDR3 is TGTGCCAGCAGCCTCCAGCCGGATGAGCAGTTCTTC.

The DNA for the CDR3 is TGCAGCGTTTCCCCGGGAGCTAACACTGAAGCTTTCTTT. Translation: CSVSPGANTEAFF. This chain joins TRBV29-1 and TRBJ1-1, with unresolved D. Germline V gene lookup returns CDR1 SQVTM and CDR2 ANQGSEA. V lost 5 bases and J 2 bases, leaving 12 bases between the germline ends. The CDR3 covers 13 residues. The entire variable domain, with the rest obtained from reference TRBV29-1 and TRBJ1-1, is as follows: SAVISQKPSRDICQRGTSLTIQCQVDSQVTMMFWYRQQPGQSLTLIATANQGSEATYESGFVIDKFPISRPNLTFSTLTVSNMSPEDSSIYLCSVSPGANTEAFFGQGTRLTVV.

There are a few counts of this clonotype. J is TRBJ2-7 and V is TRBV5-1; 7 bases are shared with TRBD1. The germline gives CDR1 SGHRS, CDR2 YFSETQ. This CDR3 is built from 18 residues. With V trimmed by 1 base and J by 7 bases, 20 bases remained unmatched. This CDR3 is CASSLFQGVTGVPEEQYF. The CDR3 DNA follows: TGCGCCAGCAGCTTGTTTCAGGGGGTCACAGGGGTCCCCGAAGAGCAGTACTTC.

The chain employs TRBV5-5 and TRBJ2-1; unclear D gene. The germline V gene has CDR1 SGHKS and CDR2 YYEKEE (reference sequence). The germline V and J ends were trimmed by 0 bases and 6 bases, with 7 bases remaining between them. The CDR3 extends over 13 amino acids. For the CDR3, the DNA is TGTGCCAGCAGCTTGGACTGGCTCAATGAGCAGTTCTTC. Translation gives CASSLDWLNEQFF.

This clonotype has just a few counts. The chain couples TRBV7-6 to TRBJ2-3; 9 bases line up with TRBD2. The germline V gene encodes CDR1 SGHVS and CDR2 FNYEAQ. Losses at the gene ends were 4 bases for V and 5 bases for J; bases not matched to a gene: 13. This CDR3 has 17 amino acids. In DNA, the CDR3 is TGTGCCAGCAGCTCTACTCATAGCGGGAGACGTAAAGATACGCAGTATTTT. Residues: CASSSTHSGRRKDTQYF.

This clonotype occurred a few times. The chain couples TRBV20-1 to TRBJ2-3; 10 bases line up with TRBD2. The CDR3 consists of 14 residues. The V gene's germline CDR1 is DFQATT and CDR2 SNEGSKA (reference sequence). The ends lost 0 bases at V and 6 bases at J; junction bases unmatched: 3. In DNA form, the CDR3 reads TGCAGTGCTAGAGAGCTAGCGGGAGCGGATACGCAGTATTTT. Translation gives CSARELAGADTQYF.

CDR3 nucleotides: TGTGCCAGCGAGGGGGGATACGAGCAGTACTTC. It is translated as CASEGGYEQYF. This sequence joins TRBV28 and TRBJ2-7; either TRBD1 or TRBD2 may supply D (6 bases each). Trimming shortened V by 8 bases and J by 4 bases, and 9 bases separated the two germline ends. The CDR3 extends over 11 amino acids. Germline lookup yields CDR1 MDHEN and CDR2 SYDVKM. Supplemented by reference TRBV28 and TRBJ2-7, the full variable domain reads DVKVTQSSRYLVKRTGEKVFLECVQDMDHENMFWYRQDPGLGLRLIYFSYDVKMKEKGDIPEGYSVSREKKERFSLILESASTNQTSMYLCASEGGYEQYFGPGTRLTVT.

CDR3 amino acids: CASSWGTAPSYEQYF. The CDR3 DNA reads as TGCGCCAGCAGCTGGGGGACAGCTCCCTCCTACGAGCAGTACTTC. V and J are TRBV5-1 and TRBJ2-7, with 7 bases that match TRBD1. The CDR3 loop spans 15 amino acids. V shed 3 bases, J shed 0 bases, and the junction held 6 bases outside the gene matches. Germline CDR1 reads SGHRS; CDR2 reads YFSETQ.

In its sample, this clonotype was seen many times. V and J are TRBV4-3 and TRBJ2-1; 12 bases map to TRBD2. Germline V gene data show CDR1 as LGHNA and CDR2 as YSLEER. Trimming at V came to 3 bases and at J to 1 base, leaving 4 bases not matched to a gene. The CDR3 runs to 17 residues. The CDR3 DNA reads as TGCGCCAGCAGCCACCTAGCGGGAGGGCGATCCTACAATGAGCAGTTCTTC. It encodes CASSHLAGGRSYNEQFF.

This clonotype has a handful of counts. This chain links TRBV9 with TRBJ1-2; D gene uncertain. Per germline, CDR1 SGDLS and CDR2 YYNGEE. The V gene lost 7 bases and the J gene lost 2 bases, with 12 bases spanning the gap. The CDR3 has 13 residues. In DNA, the CDR3 is TGTGCCAGCCGGGCTGGGGAGAACTATGGCTACACCTTC. Translation gives CASRAGENYGYTF.

In its sample, this clonotype was seen a few times. J is TRBJ2-7 and V is TRBV15; 9 nucleotides agree with TRBD2. The CDR3 is 17 residues long. J gave up 2 bases and V 3 bases, and 11 bases lay outside the gene matches. The germline CDR1 and CDR2 sequences are LNHNV and YYDKDF (reference sequence). The CDR3 bases are TGTGCCACCAGCAGGGGGGACACCTCTAGCGGGACCTACGAGCAGTACTTC. This encodes CATSRGDTSSGTYEQYF.

At least ten counts were recorded for this clonotype. The V gene is TRBV6-5, the J gene TRBJ2-7; 8 bases are shared with TRBD2. The germline V gene encodes CDR1 MNHEY and CDR2 SVGAGI. Germline trimming cut 6 bases from V and 6 bases from J; bases unmatched to any gene: 13. The CDR3 has 15 residues. CDR3 protein: CASSHGTSSAFEQYF. The CDR3 DNA sequence: TGTGCCAGCAGCCATGGGACTAGTTCAGCGTTCGAGCAGTACTTC.

This clonotype showed up just a few times. The genes are TRBV20-1 and TRBJ1-1; D gene unclear. Germline loops: CDR1 DFQATT, CDR2 SNEGSKA (reference sequence). The CDR3 sequence is 13 residues long. Trimming removed 3 bases at V and 6 bases at J, with 14 bases between. In nucleotides, the CDR3 is TGCAGTGCTAGTGGGCAGGTGGTCCCTGAAGCTTTCTTT. As protein: CSASGQVVPEAFF.

This clonotype was recorded a few times. The rearrangement links TRBV12-3 or TRBV12-4 to TRBJ2-2; perhaps D is TRBD1 or TRBD2 (5 bases each). V lost 5 bases and J lost 6, with 10 bases in between. This CDR3 region has 13 residues. In DNA, the CDR3 is TGTGCCAGCAGTCCCCCGGGACCCGGGGAGCTGTTTTTT. Encoded protein: CASSPPGPGELFF.